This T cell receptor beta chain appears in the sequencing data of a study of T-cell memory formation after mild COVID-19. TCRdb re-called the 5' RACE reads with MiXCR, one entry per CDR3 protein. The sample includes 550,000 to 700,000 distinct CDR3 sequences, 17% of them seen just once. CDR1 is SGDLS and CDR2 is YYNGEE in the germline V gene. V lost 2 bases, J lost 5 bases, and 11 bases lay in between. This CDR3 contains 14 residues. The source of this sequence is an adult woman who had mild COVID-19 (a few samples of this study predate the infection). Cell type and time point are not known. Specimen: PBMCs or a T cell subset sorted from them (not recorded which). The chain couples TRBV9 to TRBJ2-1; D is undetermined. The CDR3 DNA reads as TGTGCCAGCAGCGTCCTTCCCAGTCACAATGAGCAGTTCTTC. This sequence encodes CASSVLPSHNEQFF.